Listed below are T cell receptor beta chains from one sample, sequenced in a study of beta chain features in type 1 diabetes. Assay: immunoSEQ multiplex PCR; the TCRdb copy retains only in-frame clones and omits some. Of more than 20,000 clones in the sample, about 52% were seen once. Sequencing used stem cell memory CD4+ T cells from blood. These receptors were collected from a man aged 25-40 years with type 1 diabetes. Both conserved end residues are part of each CDR3. A D gene is named only where the DNA matches it firmly. Size is stated for part of the rows, as once, few or many counts, or as a class when the clone is expanded.

clone size,V gene,J gene,D gene,CDR3 protein,CDR3 DNA
few,TRBV6-6,TRBJ1-1,NA,CASSPPSVFEAFF,TGTGCCAGCAGTCCCCCCTCGGTCTTTGAAGCTTTCTTT
NA,TRBV18,TRBJ2-7,NA,CASSPGGVYEQYF,TGTGCCAGCTCACCAGGAGGGGTCTACGAGCAGTACTTC
few,TRBV4-2,TRBJ2-1,TRBD2,CASSQTSGRVGEQFF,TGTGCCAGCAGCCAAACAAGCGGGAGGGTGGGTGAGCAGTTCTTC
NA,TRBV18,TRBJ2-5,NA,CASSPSEVGQETQYF,TGTGCCAGCTCACCATCGGAGGTCGGGCAAGAGACCCAGTACTTC
once,TRBV9,TRBJ2-3,TRBD2,CASSVGAGGGDTQYF,TGTGCCAGCAGCGTAGGAGCGGGGGGAGGAGATACGCAGTATTTT
NA,TRBV5-4,TRBJ2-3,TRBD1,CASSSQGAGAADTQYF,TGTGCCAGCAGCTCCCAGGGGGCAGGGGCTGCAGATACGCAGTATTTT
NA,TRBV5-4,TRBJ2-1,TRBD2,CASSASGFSYNEQFF,TGTGCCTCGTCCGCTAGCGGATTCTCCTACAATGAGCAGTTCTTC
NA,TRBV30,TRBJ1-1,NA,CAWVREREAFF,TGTGCCTGGGTCAGGGAGCGGGAAGCTTTTTTT
few,TRBV7-9,TRBJ2-5,TRBD2,CASSFAGGGKETQYF,TGTGCCAGCAGCTTTGCCGGGGGGGGAAAAGAGACCCAGTACTTC
NA,TRBV14,TRBJ2-1,NA,CASSQGAGIQFF,TGTGCCAGCAGCCAAGGAGCTGGTATCCAGTTCTTC
NA,TRBV6-5,TRBJ1-1,NA,CASRKRSANTEAFF,TGTGCCAGCAGGAAGAGGTCGGCCAACACTGAAGCTTTCTTT
NA,TRBV6-5,TRBJ1-3,NA,CASRPRQSGNTIYF,TGTGCCAGCAGGCCTAGACAGTCTGGAAACACCATATATTTT
NA,TRBV19,TRBJ2-3,NA,CASTYGGLNTDTQYF,TGTGCCAGTACTTACGGGGGATTGAACACAGATACGCAGTATTTT
NA,TRBV18,TRBJ2-5,NA,CASSLYGQETQYF,TGTGCCAGCTCCCTATATGGCCAAGAGACCCAGTACTTC
NA,TRBV5-4,TRBJ2-1,NA,CASSLELASNEQFF,TGTGCCAGCAGCTTGGAGCTCGCGAGCAATGAGCAGTTCTTC
few,TRBV18,TRBJ1-5,TRBD1,CASSPDRNQPQHF,TGTGCCAGCTCTCCGGACAGGAATCAGCCCCAGCATTTT
NA,TRBV5-1,TRBJ1-5,NA,CASSLVAGRDQPQHF,TGCGCCAGCAGCTTGGTCGCAGGGAGGGATCAGCCCCAGCATTTT
few,TRBV7-9,TRBJ1-5,NA,CASSSTQGGYQPQHF,TGTGCCAGCAGTTCCACTCAGGGTGGATATCAGCCCCAGCATTTT
NA,TRBV5-1,TRBJ2-5,NA,CASSLGDSETQYF,TGCGCCAGCAGCTTGGGGGACTCAGAGACCCAGTACTTC
NA,TRBV2,TRBJ1-5,TRBD1,CASSRDRAGGQPQHF,TGTGCCAGCAGTAGGGACAGGGCTGGGGGGCAGCCCCAGCATTTT
once,TRBV5-6,TRBJ2-3,NA,CASSYSGEGNTQYF,TGTGCCAGCAGCTATTCAGGGGAAGGAAATACGCAGTATTTT
NA,TRBV7-8,TRBJ2-7,NA,CASSLEGAYEQYF,TGTGCCAGCAGCTTAGAGGGGGCCTACGAGCAGTACTTC
NA,TRBV19,TRBJ1-5,NA,CASRETQYQPQHF,TGTGCCAGTAGGGAGACTCAGTATCAGCCCCAGCATTTT
NA,TRBV27,TRBJ2-5,TRBD2,CASSFGRTSPETQYF,TGTGCCAGCAGTTTTGGGCGGACTAGTCCAGAGACCCAGTACTTC
few,TRBV5-4,TRBJ2-3,NA,CASSLAVRGPTDTQYF,TGTGCCAGCAGCTTGGCCGTCAGGGGCCCCACAGATACGCAGTATTTT
NA,TRBV6-1,TRBJ1-2,NA,CASRSGDSNYGYTF,TGTGCCAGCAGATCCGGAGACAGCAACTATGGCTACACCTTC
NA,TRBV7-9,TRBJ1-2,NA,CASSLSTGTSLVYGYTF,TGTGCCAGCAGCCTCTCAACAGGGACATCTCTTGTCTATGGCTACACCTTC
NA,TRBV19,TRBJ2-3,NA,CASSEQQGSDTQYF,TGTGCCAGTAGTGAACAACAGGGCTCAGATACGCAGTATTTT
NA,TRBV6-6,TRBJ2-1,TRBD2,CASSRAGGVNEQFF,TGTGCCAGCAGTCGGGCGGGAGGGGTAAATGAGCAGTTCTTC
few,TRBV25-1,TRBJ1-3,NA,CASSEYSGNTIYF,TGTGCCAGCAGTGAATACTCGGGAAACACCATATATTTT
NA,TRBV10-3,TRBJ2-7,NA,CAISPLRARGSSYEQYF,TGTGCCATCAGTCCCCTGAGGGCTCGGGGGAGCTCCTACGAGCAGTACTTC
NA,TRBV28,TRBJ2-7,NA,CASRPGQDYEQYF,TGTGCCAGCAGACCCGGACAAGACTACGAGCAGTACTTC
NA,TRBV10-3,TRBJ2-5,TRBD2,CAISGTSGGQETQYF,TGTGCCATCAGTGGGACTAGCGGGGGACAAGAGACCCAGTACTTC
NA,TRBV11-2,TRBJ1-2,TRBD1,CASSAGTGGGYGYTF,TGTGCCAGCAGCGCTGGGACAGGGGGCGGCTATGGCTACACCTTC
NA,TRBV29-1,TRBJ2-3,NA,CSVHRDLTDTQYF,TGCAGCGTTCACAGGGATCTCACAGATACGCAGTATTTT
few,TRBV7-8,TRBJ2-7,NA,CASSVQGINEQYF,TGTGCCAGCAGCGTTCAGGGTATCAACGAGCAGTACTTC
NA,TRBV7-9,TRBJ1-1,NA,CASSIGSINTEAFF,TGTGCCAGCAGCATCGGGAGCATTAACACTGAAGCTTTCTTT
few,TRBV5-1,TRBJ1-1,NA,CASSLEVDSEAFF,TGCGCCAGCAGCTTGGAGGTGGACAGTGAAGCTTTCTTT
few,TRBV28,TRBJ1-2,TRBD1,CASSLYLGTGMGGYTF,TGTGCCAGCAGTTTATATTTAGGGACAGGGATGGGCGGCTACACCTTC
NA,TRBV18,TRBJ2-1,TRBD2,CASSLSSGGAGEQFF,TGTGCCAGCTCACTCAGCAGCGGGGGGGCCGGTGAGCAGTTCTTC
NA,TRBV29-1,TRBJ1-1,TRBD1,CSSEPRDRAEGTEAFF,TGCAGCTCAGAACCAAGGGACAGGGCTGAGGGGACTGAAGCTTTCTTT
NA,TRBV13,TRBJ2-1,TRBD2,CASSPGGRGRGYNEQFF,TGTGCCAGCAGCCCCGGGGGGAGGGGCCGGGGATACAATGAGCAGTTCTTC
few,TRBV7-2,TRBJ1-5,NA,CASGRTAAQPQHF,TGTGCCAGCGGGCGGACAGCCGCTCAGCCCCAGCATTTT
few,TRBV30,TRBJ2-1,TRBD2,CAWKVTSGKNEQFF,TGTGCCTGGAAAGTGACTAGCGGGAAGAATGAGCAGTTCTTC
few,TRBV12-5,TRBJ1-1,TRBD1,CASGLVQGARAFF,TGTGCTAGTGGTTTGGTACAGGGGGCGAGAGCTTTCTTT
NA,TRBV10-3,TRBJ2-2,NA,CASLPAGAGELFF,TGTGCCAGTCTCCCGGCGGGTGCCGGGGAGCTGTTTTTT